This T cell receptor (beta chain) was captured in a study of shared clonotypes between healthy human individuals. Background on the study: Per donor, CD8 memory used one plate, CD8 naive used two, CD4 memory used three and CD4 naive used three.

Free of recent acute infections or vaccinations, the donors were healthy HIV-negative adults. Splitting of CD4+ cells produced CD45RA+ naive and CD45RA-negative memory subsets. Authors' methods: Because ImmunoSEQ provided only junction sequences with no quality scores, the filtering differed. Produced via immunoSEQ multiplex PCR; TCRdb's table is partial and in-frame only. V and J calls plus clone size are reproduced from that table; the DNA served to infer D and trimming. The sample holds roughly 680,000 clones, 72% seen once. V was trimmed by 4 bases and J by 2 bases, leaving 13 bases between them. Germline lookup yields CDR1 SGHNT and CDR2 YYREEE (reference sequence). This CDR3 is built from 14 residues.

The sequence derives from a woman between 25 and 40 years old in good health. This chain uses TRBV5-4 with TRBJ2-7, with no clear D. What was sequenced was memory CD4+ T cells sorted from blood. Subset: CD45RA-negative fraction. For the CDR3, the DNA is TGTGCCAGCAGCCAGTACGATCCAACCTACGAGCAGTACTTC. The encoded protein is CASSQYDPTYEQYF.